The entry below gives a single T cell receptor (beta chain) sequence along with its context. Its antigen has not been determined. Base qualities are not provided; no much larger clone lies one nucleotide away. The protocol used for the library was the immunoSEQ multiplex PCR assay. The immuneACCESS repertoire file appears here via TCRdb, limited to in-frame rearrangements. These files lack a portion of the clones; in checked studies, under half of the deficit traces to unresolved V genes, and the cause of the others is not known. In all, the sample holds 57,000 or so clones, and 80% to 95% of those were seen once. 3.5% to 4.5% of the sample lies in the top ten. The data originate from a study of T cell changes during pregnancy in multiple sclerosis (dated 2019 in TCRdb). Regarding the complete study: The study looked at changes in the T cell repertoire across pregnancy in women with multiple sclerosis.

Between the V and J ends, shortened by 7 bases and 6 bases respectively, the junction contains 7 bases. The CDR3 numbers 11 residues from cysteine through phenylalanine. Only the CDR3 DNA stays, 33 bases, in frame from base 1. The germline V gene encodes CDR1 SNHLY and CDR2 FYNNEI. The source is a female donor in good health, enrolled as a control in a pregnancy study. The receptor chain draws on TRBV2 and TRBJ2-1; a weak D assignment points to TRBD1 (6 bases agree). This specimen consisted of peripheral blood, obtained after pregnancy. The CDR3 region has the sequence CASNRANEQFF. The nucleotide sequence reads TGTGCCAGCAACAGGGCCAATGAGCAGTTCTTC.